This is a list of T cell receptor beta chains from one sample in a study of T cell responses to AZD1222 COVID-19 vaccine. The repertoire was sequenced with immunoSEQ multiplex PCR; TCRdb's copy has only in-frame clones and lacks some. The table lists 80,000 to 90,000 clones, approximately 88% of them singletons. Sequenced material: peripheral blood, taken 28 days after the second AZD1222 dose. The receptors shown here come from an adult who received the AZD1222 COVID-19 vaccine. The CDR3 runs from the conserved cysteine through the conserved F or W. D genes are given only for firm matches. Rows give clone size only sometimes, using once, few, many, or a class for an expanded clone.

J,size,V,D,DNA,CDR3
TRBJ2-1,-,TRBV11-3,-,TGTGCCAGCACCAAGGTCGCATACAATGAGCAGTTCTTC,CASTKVAYNEQFF
TRBJ2-7,once,TRBV5-1,TRBD2,TGCGCCAGCAGCCTGCGGGGGGCGTCTTCCTACGAGCAGTACTTC,CASSLRGASSYEQYF
TRBJ1-2,-,TRBV25-1,TRBD1,TGTGCCAGCACCCCCCAACAGGGGAACTATGGCTACACCTTC,CASTPQQGNYGYTF
TRBJ1-5,-,TRBV6-5,-,TGTGCCAGCAGTTACGGGTTACCTCAGCCCCAGCATTTT,CASSYGLPQPQHF
TRBJ2-7,-,TRBV7-3,-,TGTGCCAGCAGCCACGGGGACCGACCCTACGAGCAGTACTTC,CASSHGDRPYEQYF
TRBJ1-4,-,TRBV30,-,TGTGCCTGGAGCAAACAGCTCGGGAGTGAAAAACTGTTTTTT,CAWSKQLGSEKLFF
TRBJ1-1,-,TRBV7-9,-,TGTGCCAGCACCCCTGGGCGAAGGAACACTGAAGCTTTCTTT,CASTPGRRNTEAFF
TRBJ1-6,-,TRBV9,-,TGTGCCAGCAGCCAGACTTCAAGCTCCTATAATTCACCCCTCCACTTT,CASSQTSSSYNSPLHF
TRBJ1-1,few,TRBV12-3/TRBV12-4,-,TGTGCCAGCAGTTACGGGATCGGGGTGTTAGCTTTCTTT,CASSYGIGVLAFF
TRBJ2-2,once,TRBV19,-,TGTGCCAGTAGTATAGATTGGGTAGGGGACACCGGGGAGCTGTTTTTT,CASSIDWVGDTGELFF
TRBJ1-2,-,TRBV29-1,-,TGCAGCGTTGCAGAAAACTATGGCTACACCTTC,CSVAENYGYTF
TRBJ1-4,-,TRBV5-1,-,TGCGCCAGCAGCTTGGGAGGGTCGGAAGAAAAACTGTTTTTT,CASSLGGSEEKLFF
TRBJ2-1,-,TRBV7-6,-,TGTGCCAGCAGCTTAGCGGCTGGGAGCTCCTACAATGAGCAGTTCTTC,CASSLAAGSSYNEQFF
TRBJ1-1,-,TRBV15,TRBD1,TGTGCCACCCGGGACAGCCTTAACACTGAAGCTTTCTTT,CATRDSLNTEAFF
TRBJ1-1,once,TRBV5-6,-,TGTGCCAGCAGCTTGGCCCGAGGACAGCGTAATTTGGGCACTGAAGCTTTCTTT,CASSLARGQRNLGTEAFF
TRBJ1-2,-,TRBV2,TRBD1,TGTGCCAGCCGGCAGGGGGGGACGTACTATGGCTACACCTTC,CASRQGGTYYGYTF
TRBJ1-1,-,TRBV11-2,TRBD1,TGTGCCAGCAGCTGGCGACAGGGAGTGGGGAACACTGAAGCTTTCTTT,CASSWRQGVGNTEAFF
TRBJ1-1,-,TRBV14,-,TGTGCCAGCAGCCGCGGACTTAACACTGAAGCTTTCTTT,CASSRGLNTEAFF
TRBJ1-5,-,TRBV6-5,-,TGTGCCAGCAGATCACGTACAGAGGGCAATCAGCCCCAGCATTTT,CASRSRTEGNQPQHF
TRBJ1-1,-,TRBV12-3/TRBV12-4,-,TGTGCCAGCACCCCGTTCTTGAACACTGAAGCTTTCTTT,CASTPFLNTEAFF
TRBJ2-7,-,TRBV6-5,TRBD2,TGTGCCAGCAGTCGGACTAGCGGGGGACACGAGCAGTACTTC,CASSRTSGGHEQYF
TRBJ1-4,-,TRBV12-3/TRBV12-4,-,TGTGCCAGCAGTTTGGCAACTAATGAAAAACTGTTTTTT,CASSLATNEKLFF
TRBJ2-1,-,TRBV18,-,TGTGCCAGCTCACCACCGGGGTTCGGCCAGGTAATCAATGAGCAGTTCTTC,CASSPPGFGQVINEQFF
TRBJ1-2,few,TRBV19,TRBD1,TGTGCCAGTACCCCGTCGGCCGGGACAGGGGGCAATGGCTACACCTTC,CASTPSAGTGGNGYTF
TRBJ1-5,-,TRBV18,-,TGTGCCAGCTCACCGCCAGGGGAGAGGGATCAGCCCCAGCATTTT,CASSPPGERDQPQHF
TRBJ2-1,-,TRBV5-1,TRBD1,TGCGCCAGCAGTTCATACCCGGGACAGGGGTCGAATGAGCAGTTCTTC,CASSSYPGQGSNEQFF
TRBJ1-1,-,TRBV11-2,TRBD1,TGTGCCAGCAGCCCCCGGACAGGGGAGAACACTGAAGCTTTCTTT,CASSPRTGENTEAFF
TRBJ1-1,-,TRBV15,-,TGTGCCACCAGCAGGGGAAGCAGGGAGGTCGGCACTGAAGCTTTCTTT,CATSRGSREVGTEAFF
TRBJ2-7,-,TRBV20-1,-,TGCAGTGCTAGAGATTCCTACGAGCAGTACTTC,CSARDSYEQYF
TRBJ1-4,-,TRBV2,-,TGTGCCAGCAGAAGACAGGCCGCTAATGAAAAACTGTTTTTT,CASRRQAANEKLFF
TRBJ1-3,-,TRBV18,-,TGTGCCAGCTCACCACCAGGGGGCTCTGGAAACACCATATATTTT,CASSPPGGSGNTIYF
TRBJ1-5,-,TRBV6-5,-,TGTGCCAGCAGTTACTCGACCACGGGCGGGTATCAGCCCCAGCATTTT,CASSYSTTGGYQPQHF
TRBJ2-1,-,TRBV6-5,TRBD1,TGTGCCAGCAGCCGACAGGGGGCCCTTCGGAATGAGCAGTTCTTC,CASSRQGALRNEQFF
TRBJ1-2,-,TRBV12-3/TRBV12-4,-,TGTGCCACTCGCGGGGCCGGCTACACCTTC,CATRGAGYTF
TRBJ1-5,-,TRBV12-3/TRBV12-4,-,TGTGCCAGCAGTCCGCGGGACAATCAGCCCCAGCATTTT,CASSPRDNQPQHF
TRBJ1-1,-,TRBV9,-,TGTGCCAGCAGCCCCACCGACAGGTGGGGCACTGAAGCTTTCTTT,CASSPTDRWGTEAFF
TRBJ2-3,-,TRBV15,TRBD2,TGTGCCACCAGGGACATCGGGGGGGTTTCAGATACGCAGTATTTT,CATRDIGGVSDTQYF
TRBJ2-1,-,TRBV6-1,-,TGTGCCAGCAGTGAAATGGGCAGCCTCTCCTACAATGAGCAGTTCTTC,CASSEMGSLSYNEQFF
TRBJ1-6,-,TRBV7-8,-,TGTGTCAGCAGCTTATCGGGGGGCCCGGGAAATTCACCCCTCCACTTT,CVSSLSGGPGNSPLHF
TRBJ1-1,-,TRBV6-5,-,TGTGCCAGCAGAACAGGACGCTCGATGAACACTGAAGCTTTCTTT,CASRTGRSMNTEAFF
TRBJ1-5,-,TRBV5-1,-,TGCGCCAGCAGCTTGTCCCCCCTGGGAAATCAGCCCCAGCATTTT,CASSLSPLGNQPQHF
TRBJ1-2,-,TRBV7-2,-,TGTGCCAGCAGCTTAGGTGAGACGGAGACCTATGGCTACACCTTC,CASSLGETETYGYTF